The 12 T cell receptor beta chains in this list originate from one sample, sequenced in a study of OX40 agonist ivuxolimab in advanced cancers. Produced via immunoSEQ multiplex PCR; TCRdb's table is partial and in-frame only. The top ten hold roughly 0.54% of the sample, which has tens of thousands of clones, 75% to 90% seen once. The sequencing used CD4+ or CD8+ T cells sorted from blood, collected in a trial of the OX40 agonist ivuxolimab. These receptors were obtained from an adult with an advanced solid tumor such as melanoma, head and neck, liver or kidney cancer.

The genes are TRBV18 and TRBJ2-7; TRBD2 aligns across 7 bases. This CDR3 spans 15 amino acids. Germline CDR1 reads KGHSH; CDR2 reads LQKENI. Germline trimming cut 0 bases from V and 5 bases from J; bases unmatched to any gene: 7. CDR3 protein: CASSPPSAGAHEQYF. In nucleotides, the CDR3 is TGTGCCAGCTCACCACCCTCGGCGGGAGCCCACGAGCAGTACTTC.

The chain couples TRBV6-1 to TRBJ2-7; D unclear. The germline V gene encodes CDR1 MNHNS and CDR2 SASEGT. The CDR3 loop spans 12 amino acids. Trimming cost V 6 bases and J 0 bases, with 6 bases left between them. DNA of the CDR3: TGTGCCAGCAGGGCTTTCTCCTACGAGCAGTACTTC. This sequence encodes CASRAFSYEQYF.

The chain employs TRBV15 and TRBJ2-7; 8 bases map to TRBD2. In germline, CDR1 is LNHNV, CDR2 YYDKDF (reference sequence). Unmatched junction bases numbered 5, after V lost 0 bases and J lost 1 base. CDR3 length: 16 amino acids. CDR3 sequence (DNA): TGTGCCACCAGCAGAGATTTAGCGGGGCTTTCCTACGAGCAGTACTTC. As protein: CATSRDLAGLSYEQYF.

The CDR3 loop is CSSLRGRDLYNEQFF. CDR3 sequence (DNA): TGCAGCTCCCTCCGGGGCAGGGACCTTTACAATGAGCAGTTCTTC. This chain joins TRBV29-1 and TRBJ2-1; D is tentatively TRBD1 or TRBD2 (5 bases each). The CDR3 is 15 residues long. Trimming shortened V by 8 bases and J by 4 bases, and 21 bases separated the two germline ends. Germline V CDR1 and CDR2: SQVTM, ANQGSEA.

The V and J genes are TRBV28 and TRBJ2-3; D possibly uses TRBD1 or TRBD2 (5 bases each). The V and J ends lost 6 bases and 5 bases respectively, with 24 bases between them. The CDR3 spans 17 residues. CDR1 is MDHEN and CDR2 is SYDVKM in the germline V gene. This CDR3 is CASSSAHRRGALDTQYF. The CDR3 nucleotides are TGTGCCAGCAGCTCCGCCCATCGGCGAGGGGCGTTAGATACGCAGTATTTT.

V gene TRBV19 combines with J gene TRBJ2-1, with D tentatively TRBD1 or TRBD2 (5 bases each). In germline, CDR1 is LNHDA, CDR2 SQIVND (reference sequence). V lost 1 base, J lost 9 bases, and 19 bases lay in between. CDR3 length equals 16 residues. The CDR3 nucleotides are TGTGCCAGTAGTATAGGGCTTGGGGCAGGGAGCGGTGAGCAGTTCTTC. This codes for CASSIGLGAGSGEQFF.

In this sample, this clone turned up a few times. V and J are TRBV2 and TRBJ2-5; tentatively, D is TRBD1 or TRBD2 (7 bases each). The CDR3 contains 12 residues. Trimming pared 8 bases from V and 5 bases from J, leaving 12 bases between. Germline CDR1 SNHLY, CDR2 FYNNEI. The CDR3 sequence: CASAGGEETQYF. The CDR3 nucleotides read TGTGCCAGCGCAGGGGGGGAGGAGACCCAGTACTTC.

This clone was seen more than once but under ten times. The V and J genes are TRBV6-5 and TRBJ1-1; D remains unclear. V dropped 1 base and J dropped 1 base, with 7 bases sitting between them. The germline gives CDR1 MNHEY, CDR2 SVGAGI. This CDR3 has 14 amino acids. In nucleotides, the CDR3 is TGTGCCAGCAGTTACTGGGCAGAGAACACTGAAGCTTTCTTT. Translation gives CASSYWAENTEAFF.

J is TRBJ2-1 and V is TRBV18; 9 bases match TRBD2. With 5 bases clipped from V and 2 bases from J, the junction kept 4 bases outside the gene matches. Germline-derived CDR1 and CDR2 are KGHSH and LQKENI. CDR3 size: 15 residues. The CDR3 DNA sequence: TGTGCCAGCTCATCGACTAGCGGCACCTACAATGAGCAGTTCTTC. Translating it yields CASSSTSGTYNEQFF.

As concerns this clone: A read error may produce the germline difference seen at one junction end. The chain is built from TRBV2 and TRBJ1-3, with 7 bases that match TRBD1. There are 13 residues in the CDR3. The germline gives CDR1 SNHLY, CDR2 FYNNEI. CDR3 nucleotides: TGTGCCAGCCGTGACAGGGCTGGAAACACCATATATTTT. It is translated as CASRDRAGNTIYF.

The gene calls are TRBV30 and TRBJ1-5; 9 nucleotides line up with TRBD1. The V segment lost 4 bases and the J segment 6 bases; nucleotides outside the gene matches: 7. CDR1 is GTSNPN, CDR2 SVGIG, per germline (reference sequence). The CDR3 has 14 residues. The CDR3 spells CAWTPGQGFQPQHF. Written as DNA, the CDR3 is TGTGCCTGGACCCCGGGACAGGGTTTTCAGCCCCAGCATTTT.

The rearrangement joins TRBV27 to TRBJ1-1, with D tentatively TRBD1 (6 bases). The germline CDR1 and CDR2 sequences are MNHEY and SMNVEV (reference sequence). The V and J ends lost 6 bases and 5 bases respectively, with 16 bases between them. The CDR3 runs 14 residues. The chain's CDR3 is CASRRGPGETEAFF. For the CDR3, the DNA is TGTGCCAGCAGGCGGGGACCAGGGGAAACTGAAGCTTTCTTT.